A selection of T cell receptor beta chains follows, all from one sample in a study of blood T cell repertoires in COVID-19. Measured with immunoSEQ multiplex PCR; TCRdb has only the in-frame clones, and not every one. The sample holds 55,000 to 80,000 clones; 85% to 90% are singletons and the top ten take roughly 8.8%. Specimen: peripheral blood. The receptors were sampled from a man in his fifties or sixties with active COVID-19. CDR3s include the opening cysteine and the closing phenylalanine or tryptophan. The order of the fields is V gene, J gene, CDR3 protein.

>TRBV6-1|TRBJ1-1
CASSEMAGATAFF
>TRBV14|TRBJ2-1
CASSQQFRNEQFF
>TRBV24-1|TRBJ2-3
CATSVGLAGATQYF
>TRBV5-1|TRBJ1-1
CASTSGSVATEAFF
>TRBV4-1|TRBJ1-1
CASSQGHRASPRRMNTEAFF
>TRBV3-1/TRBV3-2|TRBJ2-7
CASSQDRQGNHEQYF
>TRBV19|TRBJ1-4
CASTSGQVREKLFF
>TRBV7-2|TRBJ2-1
CASSLLLRTSGGSYDEQFF
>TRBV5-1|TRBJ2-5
CASSFSGTSEETQYF
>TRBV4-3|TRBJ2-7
CASSQGTGGVYEQYF
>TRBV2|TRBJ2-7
CASRSPGQGFEQYF
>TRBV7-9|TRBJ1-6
CASRRGDGLNSPLHF
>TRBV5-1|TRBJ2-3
CASSLAAGGRPFTDTQYF
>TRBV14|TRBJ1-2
CASSPSFYGYTF
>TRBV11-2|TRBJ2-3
CASSSKRDYTDTQYF
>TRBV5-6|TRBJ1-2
CASSLADRDNYGYTF
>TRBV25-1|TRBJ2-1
CASSEFDAGYEQFF
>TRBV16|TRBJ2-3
CASSQSVRQGQSTDTQYF
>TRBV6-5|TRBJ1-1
CASSLRQGLTEAFF
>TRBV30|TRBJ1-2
CAWTGINYGYTF
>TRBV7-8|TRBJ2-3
CASSLIAGVVDTQYF
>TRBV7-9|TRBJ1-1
CASSRGGWGDTEAFF
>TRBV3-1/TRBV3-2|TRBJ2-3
CASSQVLGRDTQYF
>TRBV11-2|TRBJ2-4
CASSRPGTGGAKNIQYF
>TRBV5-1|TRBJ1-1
CASSTRVLGDTEAFF
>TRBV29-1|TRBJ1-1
CSVGNQGLNTEAFF
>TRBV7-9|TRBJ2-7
CASSFPRTGYEQYF
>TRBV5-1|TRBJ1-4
CASSFWDSGGETNEKLFF
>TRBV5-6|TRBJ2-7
CASSAGLAETYEQYF
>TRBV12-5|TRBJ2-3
CASGGMAGASTDTQYF
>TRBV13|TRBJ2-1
CASSPGVDYSNEQFF
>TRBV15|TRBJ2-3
CATSRARDSVTDTQYF